This T cell receptor beta chain is drawn from a study of naive and memory T cell subsets. Amplification of ligated cDNA took four PCR rounds with SP2 and nested alpha and beta constant primers. Each CDR3 protein gets one entry after TCRdb re-called the 5' RACE reads with MiXCR. The table records some 60,000 distinct CDR3 sequences, 6.5% to 9% of them present only once. An oligonucleotide containing a UMI was ligated to the 3' end of TCR cDNA. Cells were not sorted; total RNA input targeted about 1 to 1000 ng. There are a few counts of this clonotype. This sequence was found in a female donor in good health.

CDR3 DNA sequence: TGTGCCAGCACCACCCAATGGGCGGGAGCGCGAGATACGCAGTATTTT. As protein: CASTTQWAGARDTQYF. This chain links TRBV6-2 or TRBV6-3 with TRBJ2-3; TRBD2 agrees at 7 bases. The CDR3 has 16 amino acids. CDR1 and CDR2 (germline): MNHEY, SVGEGT. V gave up 7 bases and J gave up 5 bases; unmatched junction bases: 15.